This T cell receptor beta chain was sequenced in a study of regulatory T cells in long-lasting Graves disease. Study at large: Newly diagnosed Graves' patients took antithyroid drugs under 3 months.

Arm-PCR of CDR3 regions and iRepertoire HTBI primers were used to build TCR beta libraries. TCRdb re-called the multiplex PCR reads through MiXCR, storing one row per CDR3 protein. The sample gives around 500,000 distinct CDR3 sequences, roughly 15% of which show up once; more than 20% is in the top ten. The V gene lost 1 base and the J gene lost 0 bases, with 9 bases spanning the gap. The CDR3 is made up of 16 amino acids. Germline-derived CDR1 and CDR2 are ENHRY and SYGVKD. The time point was: newly diagnosed GD, antithyroid drugs for less than 3 months. Following extraction of RNA from PBMCs, that RNA was used to make the TCR library. In this cohort, patients came from an endocrinology department located in Xi'an, China. This sample was also put to use in a study of T cells in Graves' hyperthyroidism and ophthalmopathy. That report adds: Clinical symptoms, serum thyroxine, TRAb, thyroid ultrasound and orbital computed tomography informed diagnoses.

The rearrangement uses TRBV10-3 and TRBJ2-2; no clear D gene. This clonotype originated in a woman aged 40 to 65 with Graves disease. The input for sequencing was peripheral blood mononuclear cells (PBMCs), taken at new diagnosis, from a patient treated with antithyroid drugs. The DNA for the CDR3 is TGTGCCATCAGTGAGTTTGGGCCAGCGAACACCGGGGAGCTGTTTTTT. Encoded protein: CAISEFGPANTGELFF.